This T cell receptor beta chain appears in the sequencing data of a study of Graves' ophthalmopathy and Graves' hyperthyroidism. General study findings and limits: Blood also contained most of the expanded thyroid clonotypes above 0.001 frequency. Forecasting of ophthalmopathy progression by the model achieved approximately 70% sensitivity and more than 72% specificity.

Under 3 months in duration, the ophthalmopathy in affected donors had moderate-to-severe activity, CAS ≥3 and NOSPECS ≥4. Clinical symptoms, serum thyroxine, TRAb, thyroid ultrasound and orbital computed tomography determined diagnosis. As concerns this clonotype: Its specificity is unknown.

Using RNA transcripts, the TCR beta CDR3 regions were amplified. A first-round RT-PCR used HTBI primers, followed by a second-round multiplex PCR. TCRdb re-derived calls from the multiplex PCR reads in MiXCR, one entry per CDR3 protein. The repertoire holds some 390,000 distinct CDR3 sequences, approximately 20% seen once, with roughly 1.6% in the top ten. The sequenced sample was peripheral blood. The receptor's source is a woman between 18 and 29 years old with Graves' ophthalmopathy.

CDR3 sequence (DNA): TGTGCCAGCAGCTTAGCGCTGAGGGGGCCCAGGCAAGCTTTCTTT. Translating it yields CASSLALRGPRQAFF. The chain has TRBV7-2 and TRBJ1-1; 7 nucleotides align to TRBD1. CDR3 length: 15 residues. Losses at the gene ends were 0 bases for V and 9 bases for J; bases not matched to a gene: 10. The germline V gene has CDR1 SGHTA and CDR2 FQGNSA.